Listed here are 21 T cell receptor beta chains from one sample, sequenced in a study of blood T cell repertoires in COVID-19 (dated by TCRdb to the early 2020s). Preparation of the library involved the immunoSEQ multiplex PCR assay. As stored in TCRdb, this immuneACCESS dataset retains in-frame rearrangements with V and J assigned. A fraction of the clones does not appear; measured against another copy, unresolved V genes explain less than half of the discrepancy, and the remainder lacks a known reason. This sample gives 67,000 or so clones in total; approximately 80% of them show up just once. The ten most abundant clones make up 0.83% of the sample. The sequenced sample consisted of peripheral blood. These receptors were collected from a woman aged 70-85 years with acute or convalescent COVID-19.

This CDR3 reads CASSLDRDTGELFF. The CDR3 DNA is TGTGCCAGCAGCCTAGACAGGGACACCGGGGAGCTGTTTTTT. The rearrangement uses TRBV6-4 and TRBJ2-2; 7 bases are shared with TRBD1. The CDR3 runs 14 residues. Trimming took 6 bases from V and 3 from J; bases not matched to a gene: 4. Germline V gene data show CDR1 as MRHNA and CDR2 as SNTAGT.

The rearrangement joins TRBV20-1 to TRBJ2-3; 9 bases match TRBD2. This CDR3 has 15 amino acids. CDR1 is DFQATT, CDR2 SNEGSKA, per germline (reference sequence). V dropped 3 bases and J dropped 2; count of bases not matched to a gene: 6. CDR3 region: CSASLAGSYTDTQYF. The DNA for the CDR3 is TGCAGTGCTAGTCTAGCGGGGAGTTACACAGATACGCAGTATTTT.

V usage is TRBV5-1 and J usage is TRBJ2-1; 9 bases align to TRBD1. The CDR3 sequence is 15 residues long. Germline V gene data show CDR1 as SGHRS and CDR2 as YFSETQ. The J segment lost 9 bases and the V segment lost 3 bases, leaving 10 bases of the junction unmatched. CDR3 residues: CASSYGQGWFSEQFF. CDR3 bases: TGCGCCAGCAGCTACGGACAGGGGTGGTTCAGTGAGCAGTTCTTC.

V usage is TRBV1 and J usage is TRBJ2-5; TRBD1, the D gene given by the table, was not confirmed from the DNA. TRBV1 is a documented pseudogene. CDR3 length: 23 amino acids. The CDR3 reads CTSSQSMRDVTLWGQGGAETQYF. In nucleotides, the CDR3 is TGCACCAGCAGCCAAAGCATGCGGGACGTAACATTGTGGGGACAGGGGGGAGCAGAGACCCAGTACTTC.

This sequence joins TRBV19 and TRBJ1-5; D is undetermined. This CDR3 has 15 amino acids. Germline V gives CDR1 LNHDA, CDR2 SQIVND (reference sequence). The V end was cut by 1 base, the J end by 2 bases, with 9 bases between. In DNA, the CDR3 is TGTGCCAGTAGTATAGGGTCCAGTGGCAATCAGCCCCAGCATTTT. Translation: CASSIGSSGNQPQHF.

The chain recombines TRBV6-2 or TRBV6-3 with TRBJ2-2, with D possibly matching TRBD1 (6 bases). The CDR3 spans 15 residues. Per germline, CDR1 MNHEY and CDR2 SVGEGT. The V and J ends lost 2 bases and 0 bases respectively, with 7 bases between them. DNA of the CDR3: TGTGCCAGCAGTTACGGGACAACGAACACCGGGGAGCTGTTTTTT. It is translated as CASSYGTTNTGELFF.

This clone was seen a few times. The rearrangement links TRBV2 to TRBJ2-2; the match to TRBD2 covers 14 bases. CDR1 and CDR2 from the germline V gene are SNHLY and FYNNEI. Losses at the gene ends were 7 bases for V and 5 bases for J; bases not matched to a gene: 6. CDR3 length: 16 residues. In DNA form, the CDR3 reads TGTGCCAGCAACCAAAGGACTAGCGGGGGGACCGGGGAGCTGTTTTTT. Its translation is CASNQRTSGGTGELFF.

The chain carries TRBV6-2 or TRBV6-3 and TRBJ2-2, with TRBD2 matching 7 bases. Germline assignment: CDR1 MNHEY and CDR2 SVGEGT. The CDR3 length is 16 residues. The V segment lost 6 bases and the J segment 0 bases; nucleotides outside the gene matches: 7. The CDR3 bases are TGTGCCAGCAGCCCGAGACTAGCAGCGAACACCGGGGAGCTGTTTTTT. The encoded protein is CASSPRLAANTGELFF.

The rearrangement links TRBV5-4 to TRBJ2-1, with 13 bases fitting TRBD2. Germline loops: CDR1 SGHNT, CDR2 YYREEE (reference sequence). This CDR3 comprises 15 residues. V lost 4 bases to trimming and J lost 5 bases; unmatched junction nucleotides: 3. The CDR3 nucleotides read TGTGCCAGCAGCAGACTAGCGGGGGGCCACAATGAGCAGTTCTTC. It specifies CASSRLAGGHNEQFF.

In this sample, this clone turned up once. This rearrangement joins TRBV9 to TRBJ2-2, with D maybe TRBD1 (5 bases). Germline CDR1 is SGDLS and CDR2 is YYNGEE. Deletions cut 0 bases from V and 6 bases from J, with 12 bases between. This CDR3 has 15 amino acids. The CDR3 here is CASSVGGLTAGELFF. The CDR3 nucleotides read TGTGCCAGCAGCGTAGGGGGCCTAACGGCCGGGGAGCTGTTTTTT.

CDR3 nucleotides: TGTGCCAGTACCGATAGGATGACCCAGGGAACTAATGAAAAACTGTTTTTT. Protein product: CASTDRMTQGTNEKLFF. The V gene is TRBV19, the J gene TRBJ1-4; possibly TRBD1 for D (5 bases). CDR1 and CDR2 from the germline V gene are LNHDA and SQIVND (reference sequence). The CDR3 loop spans 17 amino acids. Trimming shortened V by 7 bases and J by 1 base, and 19 bases separated the two germline ends.

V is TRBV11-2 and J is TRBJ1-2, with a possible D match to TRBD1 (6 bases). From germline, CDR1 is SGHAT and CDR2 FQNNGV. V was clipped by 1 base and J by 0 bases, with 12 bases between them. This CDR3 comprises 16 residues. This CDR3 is CASSLAGDGANYGYTF. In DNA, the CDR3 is TGTGCCAGCAGCTTAGCAGGGGATGGAGCTAACTATGGCTACACCTTC.

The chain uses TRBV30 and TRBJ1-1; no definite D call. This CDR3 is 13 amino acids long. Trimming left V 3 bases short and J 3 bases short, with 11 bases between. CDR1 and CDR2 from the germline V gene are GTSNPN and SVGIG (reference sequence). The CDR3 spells CAWSLQRDTEAFF. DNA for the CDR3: TGTGCCTGGAGCCTACAGAGGGACACTGAAGCTTTCTTT.

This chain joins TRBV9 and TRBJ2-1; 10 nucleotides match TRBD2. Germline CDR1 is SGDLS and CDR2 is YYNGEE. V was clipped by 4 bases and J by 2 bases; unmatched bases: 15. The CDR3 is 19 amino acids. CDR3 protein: CASSSNPLAGAPTYNEQFF. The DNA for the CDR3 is TGTGCCAGCAGCTCCAATCCGCTAGCGGGAGCCCCGACCTACAATGAGCAGTTCTTC.

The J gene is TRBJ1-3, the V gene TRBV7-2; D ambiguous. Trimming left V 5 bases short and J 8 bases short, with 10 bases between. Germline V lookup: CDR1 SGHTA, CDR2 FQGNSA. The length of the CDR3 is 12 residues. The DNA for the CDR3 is TGTGCCAGCAGCACTCGAGGTGACACCATATATTTT. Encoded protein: CASSTRGDTIYF.

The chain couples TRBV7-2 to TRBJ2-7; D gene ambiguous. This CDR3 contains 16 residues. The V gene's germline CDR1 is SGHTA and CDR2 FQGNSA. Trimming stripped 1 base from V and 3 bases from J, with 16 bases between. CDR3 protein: CASSLVALSGGYEQYF. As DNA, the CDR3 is TGTGCCAGCAGCTTAGTCGCCCTGTCGGGTGGCTACGAGCAGTACTTC.

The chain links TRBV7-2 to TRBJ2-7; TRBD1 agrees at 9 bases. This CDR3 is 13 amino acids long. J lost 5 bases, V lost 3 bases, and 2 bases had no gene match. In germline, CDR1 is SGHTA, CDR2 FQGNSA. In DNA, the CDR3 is TGTGCCAGCAGCTTGGACAGGGGCCACGAGCAGTACTTC. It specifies CASSLDRGHEQYF. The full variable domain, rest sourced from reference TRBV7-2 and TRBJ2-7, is GAGVSQSPSNKVTEKGKDVELRCDPISGHTALYWYRQSLGQGLEFLIYFQGNSAPDKSGLPSDRFSAERTGGSVSTLTIQRTQQEDSAVYLCASSLDRGHEQYFGPGTRLTVT.

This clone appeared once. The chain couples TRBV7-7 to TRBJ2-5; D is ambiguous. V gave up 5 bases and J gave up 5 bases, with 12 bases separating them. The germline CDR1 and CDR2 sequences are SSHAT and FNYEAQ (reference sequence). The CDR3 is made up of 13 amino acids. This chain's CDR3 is CASSARVRETQYF. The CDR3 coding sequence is TGTGCCAGCAGCGCCCGGGTCCGCGAGACCCAGTACTTC.

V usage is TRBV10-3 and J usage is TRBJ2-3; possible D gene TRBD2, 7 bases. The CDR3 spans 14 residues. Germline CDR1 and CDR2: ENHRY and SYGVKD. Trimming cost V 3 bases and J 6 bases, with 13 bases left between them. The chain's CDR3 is CAISDTGGRDTQYF. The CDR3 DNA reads TGTGCCATCAGTGATACGGGGGGCCGGGATACGCAGTATTTT.

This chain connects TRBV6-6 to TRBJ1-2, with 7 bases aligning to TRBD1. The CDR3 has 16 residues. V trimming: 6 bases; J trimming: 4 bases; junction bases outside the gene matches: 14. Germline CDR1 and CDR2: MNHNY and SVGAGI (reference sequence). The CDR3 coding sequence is TGTGCCAGCAGCCACGATCGGAGGGGGCTGGGCTATGGCTACACCTTC. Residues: CASSHDRRGLGYGYTF.

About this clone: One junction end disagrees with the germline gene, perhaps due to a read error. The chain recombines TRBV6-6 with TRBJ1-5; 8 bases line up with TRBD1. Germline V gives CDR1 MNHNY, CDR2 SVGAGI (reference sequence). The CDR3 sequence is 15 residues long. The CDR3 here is CASSYPGQGSPPHHF. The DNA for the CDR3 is TGTGCCAGCAGTTACCCCGGACAGGGAAGCCCCCCCCATCATTTT.